This T cell receptor (beta chain) came from a study of blood T cell repertoires in COVID-19. In the study overall: Samples of COVID-19 (acute and convalescent) were obtained from the United States, Italy and Spain.

CDR1 and CDR2 (germline): KGHSH, LQKENI. J was trimmed by 0 bases and V by 6 bases; bases with no gene match: 5. The CDR3 has 15 amino acids. Generated by immunoSEQ multiplex PCR, the TCRdb table keeps only in-frame clones and is missing some. Among 270,000 or so clones listed, roughly 85% were seen once. The sample was peripheral blood. This sequence was found in a woman under 30 with acute or convalescent COVID-19. V usage is TRBV18 and J usage is TRBJ2-7; 10 nucleotides align to TRBD2. The CDR3 DNA is TGTGCCAGCTCCCGAACTAGCGGGACCTCCTACGAGCAGTACTTC. It is translated as CASSRTSGTSYEQYF. The variable domain in full, with the rest retrieved from reference TRBV18 and TRBJ2-7, is NAGVMQNPRHLVRRRGQEARLRCSPMKGHSHVYWYRQLPEEGLKFMVYLQKENIIDESGMPKERFSAEFPKEGPSILRIQQVVRGDSAAYFCASSRTSGTSYEQYFGPGTRLTVT.